Sequencing of this T cell receptor beta chain was carried out in a study of Ad26.COV2.S vaccination and SARS-CoV-2 variants. Study results and caveats: After vaccination, reports described spike-specific CD8+ and CD4+ T cell responses as showing substantial breadth. People given the vaccine had a wider spike-specific TCR breadth than placebo recipients did.

As to treatment: roughly 19 received Ad26.COV2.S at low or high dose, single or two shots; roughly 5 received placebo; per-sample allocation not given. Repertoires come from day 63 after the first vaccine or placebo injection. The repertoire was sequenced with immunoSEQ multiplex PCR; TCRdb's copy has only in-frame clones and lacks some. The table shows 400,000 to 500,000 clones, with 85% to 90% occurring only once. Regarding this clone: What it recognizes is unknown.

The CDR3 has 14 amino acids. V dropped 1 base and J dropped 3; count of bases not matched to a gene: 2. Germline CDR1 reads MGHRA; CDR2 reads YSYEKL. The sample consisted of peripheral blood, taken in a trial of Ad26.COV2.S vaccine versus placebo. This clonotype was obtained from a person between 18 and 60 years old who received the Ad26.COV2.S COVID-19 vaccine or a placebo. The chain uses TRBV4-1 and TRBJ2-7; 8 positions match TRBD1. The CDR3 sequence is CASSQGDRNYEQYF. The CDR3 DNA reads as TGCGCCAGCAGCCAAGGGGACAGGAACTACGAGCAGTACTTC.